One T cell receptor beta chain is described in this entry. This clonotype was seen only a few times. Its antigen is unknown. It has no much larger one-base neighbor in the sample; base qualities were not kept. TCR beta CDR3 regions were amplified from RNA transcripts. For the first round of RT-PCR on the TCR CDR3, the HTBI primer set was used together with the Qiagen OneStep RT-PCR kit. Libraries were constructed in a second round of multiplex PCR, after which size selection and purification were carried out. Libraries were sequenced paired-end with 100 bp reads on an Illumina HiSeq2000. On the study's bioinformatics: SOAPnuke was used to process the raw data, removing reads that contained adapters or uncalled bases, had a mean Phred below 15, or lacked an exact match to the constant primer or identifier. High-quality paired reads were merged using COPE v1.2.5, and each unique nucleotide sequence was defined as a clonotype. MiTCR v1.1 was used to align the clonotypes against IMGT TRBV, TRBD and TRBJ reference segments. Analysis was restricted to V-J combinations with a frequency above 0.0001, which covered 98% to 99.2% of repertoires. A TCS score was defined as the ratio between F50 (clonal expansion) and ExV (chaos), using BLOSUM62-based TCRdist between CDR3 peptides within each V-J. Welch's t-statistics and random forest reduced fewer than 550 V-J features to 10 to 15, which were used in a naive Bayes classifier (R e1071). The public reads were quality trimmed at Q25 with fastp and then assembled into clones with MiXCR by TCRdb, keeping productive beta chains. All rows with the same CDR3 protein become a single entry with the most common DNA and genes. V and J calls and clone size were set by TCRdb, not the authors. The sample records approximately 690,000 distinct CDR3 sequences, roughly 20% of which are singletons. The top ten clones comprise 34% of the sample.

Ophthalmopathy patients had moderately to severely active disease, Clinical Activity Score of at least 3, NOSPECS grade of at least 4, and duration under 3 months. The study excluded patients with uncontrolled infections, other autoimmune diseases, pregnancy or lactation. Clinical symptoms, serum thyroxine and TRAb, thyroid ultrasound, and orbital computed tomography formed the basis for the diagnoses. PBMCs were separated from 10 ml of fresh peripheral blood using Ficoll-Paque density gradient centrifugation. Total RNA was extracted with Trizol reagent, and quality was checked on an Agilent 2100 Bioanalyzer. The data were obtained in a study of T cells in Graves' hyperthyroidism and ophthalmopathy (dated by TCRdb to between 2018 and 2021). About the study as a whole: Peripheral blood samples were taken at the time of initial diagnosis, prior to any treatment. A discovery cohort of about 100 patients, roughly 43 with Graves' ophthalmopathy and approximately 55 with stable Graves' hyperthyroidism, was used to find distinguishing TCR V-J signatures. Prospective prediction of ophthalmopathy was tested in an independent validation cohort consisting of under 20 hyperthyroidism patients and approximately 16 patients who later progressed to ophthalmopathy. The 85 to 100 discovery patients were divided at random into training and test sets in a 7:3 ratio. The study also compared thyroid tissue and blood T-cell repertoires from several Graves' hyperthyroidism patients. Once sampling was done, hyperthyroidism patients were given methimazole at a starting dose of 30 mg daily, whereas ophthalmopathy patients were given high-dose intravenous methylprednisolone. The paper reports TCR Vbeta CDR3 sequencing of 130 to 150 peripheral blood samples: approximately 41 ophthalmopathy, about 75 hyperthyroidism and about 17 progressor patients.

V is cut back by 1 base and J by 2 bases, with 19 bases in the junction unmatched. From cysteine to phenylalanine, the CDR3 is 21 amino acids long. The only DNA kept is the CDR3, 63 bases in frame from the first base. CDR1 SQVTM and CDR2 ANQGSEA are derived from the germline V gene. What the work shows at the level of the full study, not this receptor alone: Most expanded thyroid clonotypes (frequency above 0.001) were also detected in blood, a finding suggesting that blood repertoires may reflect thyroid immune responses. In validation, progression to ophthalmopathy was predicted by the model with 65% to 71% sensitivity and roughly 76% specificity, a median of approximately 6.5 months before onset. Sample size was not statistically predetermined, and investigators were not blinded to group allocation. A 13 V-J signature model separated ophthalmopathy from stable hyperthyroidism, with approximately 87% sensitivity and 81.08% specificity in cross-validation and 80%/75% in testing.

Sample: blood. This TCR derives from a man in his thirties or forties with Graves' ophthalmopathy. Here the chain combines TRBV29-1 and TRBJ2-7; TRBD2 fits 14 bases in the junction. The CDR3 corresponds to CSVEGRSKSGTSGRGPYEQYF. The bases are TGCAGCGTTGAAGGGCGAAGTAAATCTGGGACTAGCGGGAGAGGACCCTACGAGCAGTACTTC.